Below are 29 T cell receptor beta chains sequenced from a single sample in a study of blood T cell repertoires in COVID-19. Libraries were prepared by immunoSEQ multiplex PCR; TCRdb keeps only in-frame clonotypes and omits some of them. The profile shows about 140,000 clones, 75% to 80% of them singletons. Sample: PBMCs or T cells enriched from blood (not recorded which). All receptors derive from a woman between 45 and 60 years old who had recovered from COVID-19.

The chain joins TRBV10-2 to TRBJ1-1; D is uncertain. Germline CDR1 WSHSY, CDR2 SAAADI. Trimming pared 10 bases from V and 1 base from J, leaving 16 bases between. This CDR3 region has 14 residues. The CDR3 DNA follows: TGCGCCACTAGACCGGGGAGCCGGAACACTGAAGCTTTCTTT. The encoded protein is CATRPGSRNTEAFF.

This clone was recorded once. The V and J genes are TRBV7-9 and TRBJ1-4, with 8 bases lining up with TRBD1. Looked up from germline, CDR1 is SEHNR and CDR2 is FQNEAQ (reference sequence). This CDR3 has 14 amino acids. Germline trimming cut 3 bases from V and 7 bases from J; bases unmatched to any gene: 4. The CDR3 DNA reads TGTGCCAGCAGCTTTTGGACAGGGAGTGAAAAACTGTTTTTT. This sequence encodes CASSFWTGSEKLFF.

The chain carries TRBV18 and TRBJ1-5; perhaps TRBD1 as D (6 bases). The V gene's germline CDR1 is KGHSH and CDR2 LQKENI. The CDR3 is 16 residues long. V was shortened by 4 bases and J by 3 bases, with 16 bases between the two germline ends. The CDR3 DNA sequence: TGTGCCAGCTCACTTAGCTTGGGACACCACAATCAGCCCCAGCATTTT. Translation: CASSLSLGHHNQPQHF.

The chain has TRBV30 and TRBJ2-7, with D possibly being TRBD1 (5 bases). The CDR3 consists of 13 residues. Trimming shortened V by 1 base and J by 5 bases, and 12 bases separated the two germline ends. Germline CDR1 and CDR2: GTSNPN and SVGIG (reference sequence). The DNA for the CDR3 is TGTGCCTGGAGTGAGGGGAACTGGCACGAGCAGTACTTC. Amino acids: CAWSEGNWHEQYF.

The chain recombines TRBV19 with TRBJ1-3, with D perhaps TRBD1 (5 bases). Looked up from germline, CDR1 is LNHDA and CDR2 is SQIVND (reference sequence). The V end lost 5 bases, the J end lost 0 bases, and 14 bases lay between the germline ends. The CDR3 is 16 residues long. CDR3 amino acids: CASSLRQQGSGNTIYF. The DNA of the CDR3 is TGTGCCAGTAGTCTCCGACAGCAAGGCTCTGGAAACACCATATATTTT.

The chain couples TRBV18 to TRBJ2-1, with D unresolved. This CDR3 is 12 amino acids long. Germline V lookup: CDR1 KGHSH, CDR2 LQKENI. V was shortened by 2 bases and J by 6 bases, with 5 bases between the two germline ends. For the CDR3, the DNA is TGTGCCAGCTCACCAGGGCCCAATGAGCAGTTCTTC. Translation gives CASSPGPNEQFF.

This clone was observed a few times. The V call is TRBV19, the J call TRBJ1-1, with 7 bases identical to TRBD1. The CDR3 contains 13 residues. From germline, CDR1 is LNHDA and CDR2 SQIVND (reference sequence). Trimming cost V 5 bases and J 8 bases; bases outside gene matches: 8. The CDR3: CASSLRQGGEAFF. CDR3 sequence (DNA): TGTGCCAGTAGTTTAAGACAGGGTGGAGAAGCTTTCTTT.

The V call is TRBV3-1 (or the pseudogene TRBV3-2), the J call TRBJ2-7; the match to TRBD2 covers 7 bases. V trimming: 6 bases; J trimming: 1 base; junction bases outside the gene matches: 12. The germline gives CDR1 LGHDT, CDR2 YNNKEL (reference sequence). The CDR3 spans 16 residues. CDR3: CASSLYGGGESYEQYF. Written as DNA, the CDR3 is TGTGCCAGCAGTCTTTATGGGGGGGGTGAGTCCTACGAGCAGTACTTC.

The genes are TRBV10-3 and TRBJ2-5; 9 bases fit TRBD2. Germline assignment: CDR1 ENHRY and CDR2 SYGVKD. The CDR3 consists of 14 residues. Losses at the gene ends were 6 bases for V and 2 bases for J; bases not matched to a gene: 4. This chain's CDR3 is CAIRLSGGQETQYF. In nucleotides, the CDR3 is TGTGCCATCAGGCTTAGCGGGGGACAAGAGACCCAGTACTTC.

The chain has TRBV12-5 and TRBJ2-7; 7 bases align to TRBD1. This CDR3 region has 18 residues. The trim removed 2 bases at V and 1 base at J, leaving 14 bases unmatched. Per germline, CDR1 LGHNT and CDR2 FRNRAP. The CDR3 protein is CASGLRTPMTGTSYEQYF. The CDR3 nucleotides read TGTGCTAGTGGTTTGCGAACCCCTATGACAGGGACATCCTACGAGCAGTACTTC.

This chain connects TRBV29-1 to TRBJ1-5; weak D call: TRBD1 (6 bases). CDR3 length: 13 residues. Deletions cut 6 bases from V and 3 bases from J, with 12 bases between. The V gene's germline CDR1 is SQVTM and CDR2 ANQGSEA. The CDR3 spells CSVARGNNQPQHF. The CDR3 nucleotides are TGCAGCGTGGCCAGGGGAAACAATCAGCCCCAGCATTTT.

This clone turned up a few times. This chain joins TRBV5-1 and TRBJ1-2; 9 nucleotides match TRBD1. The ends lost 4 bases at V and 7 bases at J; junction bases unmatched: 14. There are 16 residues in the CDR3. CDR1 is SGHRS and CDR2 is YFSETQ in the germline V gene. In DNA, the CDR3 is TGCGCCAGCAGCCCCGCGGAACCGGGACAGGGATCTGGCTACACCTTC. It specifies CASSPAEPGQGSGYTF.

V usage is TRBV28 and J usage is TRBJ2-5; 8 positions match TRBD2. The germline V gene encodes CDR1 MDHEN and CDR2 SYDVKM. Trimming at V came to 4 bases and at J to 0 bases, leaving 4 bases not matched to a gene. The length of the CDR3 is 15 residues. CDR3 sequence reads: CASSSLAGYQETQYF. As DNA, the CDR3 is TGTGCCAGCAGTTCGTTAGCGGGGTACCAAGAGACCCAGTACTTC.

V gene TRBV7-2 combines with J gene TRBJ1-4, with 7 bases lining up with TRBD1. The CDR3 sequence is 19 residues long. The junction had 22 bases not matched to a gene; V was cut back by 5 bases and J by 7 bases. CDR1 is SGHTA, CDR2 FQGNSA, per germline. This chain's CDR3 is CASSPSSGGQRLVGEKLFF. The CDR3 DNA is TGTGCCAGCAGCCCGAGCAGCGGGGGACAGCGCCTTGTAGGTGAAAAACTGTTTTTT.

V gene TRBV19 combines with J gene TRBJ1-2; no firm D call. From germline, CDR1 is LNHDA and CDR2 SQIVND (reference sequence). The CDR3 contains 14 residues. The ends were cut back, 1 base at V and 6 bases at J, with 12 bases in the middle. The CDR3 protein is CASSIAGSPDGYTF. The CDR3 nucleotides are TGTGCCAGTAGTATAGCTGGGAGCCCGGATGGCTACACCTTC.

V gene TRBV24-1 combines with J gene TRBJ2-1; maybe TRBD2 (6 bases). Trimming removed 3 bases from V and 7 bases from J, with 15 bases in between. CDR1 is KGHDR and CDR2 is SFDVKD in the germline V gene. This CDR3 contains 15 residues. The CDR3 here is CATSDPGLSRNEQFF. The DNA for the CDR3 is TGTGCCACCAGTGATCCCGGACTATCCCGGAATGAGCAGTTCTTC.

This chain uses TRBV30 with TRBJ1-1; perhaps TRBD1 as D (5 bases). CDR1 is GTSNPN and CDR2 is SVGIG in the germline V gene (reference sequence). There are 12 residues in the CDR3. Trimming pared 4 bases from V and 3 bases from J, leaving 9 bases between. CDR3 bases: TGTGCCTGGAAGGGGCCCTACACTGAAGCTTTCTTT. Amino acids: CAWKGPYTEAFF.

This clone has just a few counts. This chain connects TRBV5-5 to TRBJ1-5, with a weak D call TRBD1 (6 bases). Germline V gene lookup returns CDR1 SGHKS and CDR2 YYEKEE (reference sequence). The CDR3 loop spans 15 amino acids. V gave up 4 bases and J gave up 2 bases, with 13 bases separating them. Written as DNA, the CDR3 is TGTGCCAGCAGCCCAGCAGGGGTGGGCAATCAGCCCCAGCATTTT. This codes for CASSPAGVGNQPQHF.

V usage is TRBV20-1 and J usage is TRBJ1-4, with D perhaps matching TRBD1 (6 bases). Germline V gene sequence: CDR1 DFQATT, CDR2 SNEGSKA (reference sequence). V shed 6 bases and J shed 6 bases, with 8 bases lying between them. There are 11 residues in the CDR3. The CDR3 DNA sequence: TGCAGTGCCCCAGGGGATGAAAAACTGTTTTTT. Translation gives CSAPGDEKLFF.

The chain recombines TRBV29-1 with TRBJ2-5, with a tentative D call TRBD1 (6 bases). Germline-derived CDR1 and CDR2 are SQVTM and ANQGSEA. V lost 2 bases and J 1 base, leaving 8 bases between the germline ends. The CDR3 extends over 13 amino acids. The CDR3 nucleotides read TGCAGCGTTGAAAAAGGGGGCCAAGAGACCCAGTACTTC. Translated, it gives CSVEKGGQETQYF.

The rearrangement uses TRBV2 and TRBJ2-7; TRBD1 might be the D (6 bases). V was cut by 7 bases and J by 4 bases, with 17 bases left in between. The CDR3 runs to 14 residues. Germline CDR1 reads SNHLY; CDR2 reads FYNNEI. The CDR3 DNA sequence: TGTGCCAGCACCCGAGCAGGGGCATCGTACGAGCAGTACTTC. This translates into CASTRAGASYEQYF.

The rearrangement uses TRBV3-1 (or the pseudogene TRBV3-2) and TRBJ2-5; 10 positions match TRBD2. The V and J ends lost 4 bases and 3 bases, in that order; junction bases with no gene match: 5. The CDR3 runs to 15 residues. Germline CDR1 reads LGHDT; CDR2 reads YNNKEL (reference sequence). Here the CDR3 reads CASSPLGTSEETQYF. For the CDR3, the DNA is TGTGCCAGCAGCCCGCTCGGGACTAGCGAAGAGACCCAGTACTTC.

The chain links TRBV7-9 to TRBJ2-1; 7 nucleotides agree with TRBD1. Germline values: CDR1 SEHNR, CDR2 FQNEAQ (reference sequence). V dropped 3 bases and J dropped 12; count of bases not matched to a gene: 8. The CDR3 runs 13 residues. CDR3 nucleotide sequence: TGTGCCAGCAGCTTTGGGGACAGTATTCCGCAGTTCTTC. Residues: CASSFGDSIPQFF.

V usage is TRBV5-4 and J usage is TRBJ1-1, with 10 bases aligning to TRBD1. CDR1 and CDR2 (germline): SGHNT, YYREEE (reference sequence). Unmatched junction bases numbered 0, after V lost 0 bases and J lost 4 bases. The CDR3 covers 14 residues. The chain's CDR3 is CASSLGDRGTEAFF. DNA for the CDR3: TGTGCCAGCAGCTTGGGGGACAGGGGCACTGAAGCTTTCTTT.

This rearrangement joins TRBV30 to TRBJ1-3, with TRBD1 matching over 11 bases. Germline V CDR1 and CDR2: GTSNPN, SVGIG (reference sequence). This CDR3 spans 15 amino acids. The trim removed 3 bases at V and 0 bases at J, leaving 1 base unmatched. CDR3 DNA: TGTGCCTGGAGGGACAGGGGGCCCTCTGGAAACACCATATATTTT. Residues: CAWRDRGPSGNTIYF.

The V gene is TRBV19, the J gene TRBJ2-3, with a possible D match to TRBD2 (6 bases). Trimming took off 2 bases at V and 4 bases at J, with 16 bases between the two ends. The germline gives CDR1 LNHDA, CDR2 SQIVND (reference sequence). CDR3 length: 16 amino acids. CDR3 nucleotide sequence: TGTGCCAGTAGTATAAGGGCGGGGAGTTCCGCAGATACGCAGTATTTT. Amino acids: CASSIRAGSSADTQYF.

V gene TRBV21-1 combines with J gene TRBJ2-1; the table's D call, TRBD2, has no DNA check behind it. TRBV21-1 is reported as a pseudogene. The CDR3 has 10 amino acids. As DNA, the CDR3 is TGTGCCAGCAGAGCGGATGAGCAGTTCTTC. It translates to CASRADEQFF.

The table lists this clone with a count of one. The chain recombines TRBV6-5 with TRBJ1-5; D is unresolved. The CDR3 loop spans 13 amino acids. From germline, CDR1 is MNHEY and CDR2 SVGAGI. The V end was cut by 6 bases, the J end by 4 bases, with 10 bases between. The CDR3 is CASRLGSNQPQHF. The CDR3 DNA is TGTGCCAGCAGGCTAGGGAGTAATCAGCCCCAGCATTTT.

The genes are TRBV7-2 and TRBJ2-5; D perhaps matches TRBD2 (6 bases). Trimming left V 2 bases short and J 5 bases short, with 18 bases between. The CDR3 has 16 amino acids. Germline V gene sequence: CDR1 SGHTA, CDR2 FQGNSA. The CDR3 loop reads CASSLFFTSWVETQYF. The CDR3, as DNA: TGTGCCAGCAGCTTATTCTTCACTAGCTGGGTGGAGACCCAGTACTTC. Full variable domain (missing parts from reference TRBV7-2 and TRBJ2-5): GAGVSQSPSNKVTEKGKDVELRCDPISGHTALYWYRQSLGQGLEFLIYFQGNSAPDKSGLPSDRFSAERTGGSVSTLTIQRTQQEDSAVYLCASSLFFTSWVETQYFGPGTRLLVL.